This paragraph reports one TCR beta chain. The antigen is not known. CDR1 and CDR2 (germline): SEHNR, FQNEAQ (reference sequence). Trimming stripped 5 bases from V and 4 bases from J, with 20 bases between. The CDR3 runs 16 residues. The data originate from a study of T cell responses to AZD1222 COVID-19 vaccine. Notes on the study in general: In a largely white British group with more females than males, clonal diversity was possibly underestimated. Baseline serostatus was positive in only a handful of AZD1222 recipients. Sampling that yielded the repertoires occurred only after the peak T cell response. Targeting of unmutated variant regions was reportedly seen in nearly half of spike-specific TCRs.

Data came from immunoSEQ multiplex PCR; TCRdb stores just in-frame clones and leaves some out. The sample shows around 140,000 clones, 75% to 90% of them seen only once. The clonotype was recovered from an adult in good health. The source material was peripheral blood, sampled on day 0 of AZD1222 vaccination. The rearrangement links TRBV7-9 to TRBJ2-5, with D possibly TRBD1 on 5 matching bases. CDR3 protein: CASSDIGHSLGETQYF. CDR3 sequence (DNA): TGTGCCAGCAGCGATATTGGACACTCGCTCGGAGAGACCCAGTACTTC.